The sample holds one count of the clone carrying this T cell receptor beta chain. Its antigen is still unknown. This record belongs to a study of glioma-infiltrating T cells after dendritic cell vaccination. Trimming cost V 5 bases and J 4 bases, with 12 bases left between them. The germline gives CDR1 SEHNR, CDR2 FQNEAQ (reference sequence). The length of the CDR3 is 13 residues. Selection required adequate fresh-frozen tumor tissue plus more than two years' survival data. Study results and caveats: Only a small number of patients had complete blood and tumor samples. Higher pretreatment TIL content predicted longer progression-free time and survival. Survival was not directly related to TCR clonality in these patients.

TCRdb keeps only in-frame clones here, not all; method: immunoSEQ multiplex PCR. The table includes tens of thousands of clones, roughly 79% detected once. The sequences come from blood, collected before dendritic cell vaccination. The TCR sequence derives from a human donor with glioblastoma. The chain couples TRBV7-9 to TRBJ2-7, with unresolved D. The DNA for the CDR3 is TGTGCCAGCAGCCTAAATACGGGTTACGAGCAGTACTTC. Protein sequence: CASSLNTGYEQYF.